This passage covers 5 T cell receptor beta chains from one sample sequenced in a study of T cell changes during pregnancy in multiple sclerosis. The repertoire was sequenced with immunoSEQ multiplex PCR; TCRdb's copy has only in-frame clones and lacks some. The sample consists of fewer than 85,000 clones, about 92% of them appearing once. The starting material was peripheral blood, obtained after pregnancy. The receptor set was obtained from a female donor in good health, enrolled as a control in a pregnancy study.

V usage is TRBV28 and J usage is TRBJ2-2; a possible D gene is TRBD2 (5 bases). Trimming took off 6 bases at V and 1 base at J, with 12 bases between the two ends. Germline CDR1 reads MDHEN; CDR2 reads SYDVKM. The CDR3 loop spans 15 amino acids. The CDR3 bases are TGTGCCAGCAGCCCCTGGGAGAAGAACACCGGGGAGCTGTTTTTT. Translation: CASSPWEKNTGELFF. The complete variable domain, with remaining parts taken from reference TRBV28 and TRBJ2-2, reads DVKVTQSSRYLVKRTGEKVFLECVQDMDHENMFWYRQDPGLGLRLIYFSYDVKMKEKGDIPEGYSVSREKKERFSLILESASTNQTSMYLCASSPWEKNTGELFFGEGSRLTVL.

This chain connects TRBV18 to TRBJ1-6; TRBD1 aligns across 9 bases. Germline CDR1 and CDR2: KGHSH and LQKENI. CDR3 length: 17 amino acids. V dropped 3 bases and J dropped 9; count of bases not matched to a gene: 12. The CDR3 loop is CASSPGFSGTGISPLHF. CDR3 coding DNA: TGTGCCAGCTCACCTGGATTTTCGGGGACAGGGATTTCACCCCTCCACTTT.

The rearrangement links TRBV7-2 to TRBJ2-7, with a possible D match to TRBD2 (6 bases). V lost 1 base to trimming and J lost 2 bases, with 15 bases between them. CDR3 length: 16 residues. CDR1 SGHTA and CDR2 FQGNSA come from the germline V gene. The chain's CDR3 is CASSLEGLRGAYEQYF. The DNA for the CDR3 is TGTGCCAGCAGCTTAGAAGGTCTGCGGGGTGCCTACGAGCAGTACTTC.

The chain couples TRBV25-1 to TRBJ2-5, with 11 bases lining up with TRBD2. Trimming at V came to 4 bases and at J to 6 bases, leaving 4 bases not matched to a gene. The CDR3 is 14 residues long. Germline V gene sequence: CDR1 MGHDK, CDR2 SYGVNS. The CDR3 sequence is CASSGSGGVKTQYF. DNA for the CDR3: TGTGCCAGCAGTGGTAGCGGGGGGGTAAAGACCCAGTACTTC.

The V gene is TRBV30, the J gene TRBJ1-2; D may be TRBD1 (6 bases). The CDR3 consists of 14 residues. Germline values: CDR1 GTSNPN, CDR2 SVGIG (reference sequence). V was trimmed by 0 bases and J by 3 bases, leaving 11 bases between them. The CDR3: CAWSVTGQYYGYTF. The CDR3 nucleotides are TGTGCCTGGAGTGTGACAGGACAGTACTATGGCTACACCTTC.